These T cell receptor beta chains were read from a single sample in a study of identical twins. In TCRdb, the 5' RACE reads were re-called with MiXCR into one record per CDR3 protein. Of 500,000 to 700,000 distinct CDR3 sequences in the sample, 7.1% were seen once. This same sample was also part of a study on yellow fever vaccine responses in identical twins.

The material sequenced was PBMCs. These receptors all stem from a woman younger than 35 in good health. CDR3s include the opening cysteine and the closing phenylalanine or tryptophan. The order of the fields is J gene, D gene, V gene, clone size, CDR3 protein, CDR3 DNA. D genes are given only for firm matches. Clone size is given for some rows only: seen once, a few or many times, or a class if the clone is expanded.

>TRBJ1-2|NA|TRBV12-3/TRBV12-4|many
CASSLATFYGYTF
TGTGCCAGCAGTTTAGCGACATTCTATGGCTACACCTTC
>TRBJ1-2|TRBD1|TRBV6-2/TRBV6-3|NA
CASSDRARGGYTF
TGTGCCAGCAGCGACAGGGCGCGAGGGGGCTACACCTTC
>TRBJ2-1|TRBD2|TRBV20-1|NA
CSATRLAGVGQETQFF
TGCAGTGCTACCCGACTAGCGGGAGTGGGGCAAGAGACCCAGTTCTTC
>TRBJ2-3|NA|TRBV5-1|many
CASSRLQADTQYF
TGCGCCAGCAGCAGATTACAGGCAGATACGCAGTATTTT
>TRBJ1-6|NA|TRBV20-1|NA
CSARDATGTPNRSSYNSPLHF
TGCAGTGCTAGAGATGCGACCGGGACACCTAATAGGAGCTCCTATAATTCACCCCTCCACTTT
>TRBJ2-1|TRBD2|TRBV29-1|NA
CSVERASGGHEQFF
TGCAGCGTTGAAAGGGCTAGCGGGGGGCACGAGCAGTTCTTC
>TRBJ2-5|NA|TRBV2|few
CASISGQQETQYF
TGTGCCAGCATCTCAGGACAGCAAGAGACCCAGTACTTC
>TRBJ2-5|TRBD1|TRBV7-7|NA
CASSSRTGNQETQYF
TGTGCCAGCAGCTCCCGGACAGGGAACCAAGAGACCCAGTACTTC
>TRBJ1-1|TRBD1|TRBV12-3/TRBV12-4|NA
CASSPIGTGLITEAFF
TGTGCCAGCAGCCCTATCGGGACAGGGCTAATAACTGAAGCTTTCTTT
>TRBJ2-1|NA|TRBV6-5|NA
CASGSPDVASYNEQFF
TGTGCCAGCGGTTCTCCGGACGTAGCCTCCTACAATGAGCAGTTCTTC
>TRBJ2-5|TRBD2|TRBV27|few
CASSFVGGKRRGETQYF
TGTGCCAGCAGTTTTGTGGGGGGGAAACGGAGGGGAGAGACCCAGTACTTC
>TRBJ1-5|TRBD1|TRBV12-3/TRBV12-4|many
CASSIDRASGQPQHF
TGTGCCAGCAGTATCGACAGGGCAAGCGGCCAGCCCCAGCATTTT
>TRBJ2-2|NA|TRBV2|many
CASSTKTANTGELFF
TGTGCCAGCAGCACCAAGACAGCGAACACCGGGGAGCTGTTTTTT
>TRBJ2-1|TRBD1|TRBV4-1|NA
CASSQGFAGQGLYNEQFF
TGCGCCAGCAGCCAAGGCTTTGCAGGACAGGGTTTGTACAATGAGCAGTTCTTC
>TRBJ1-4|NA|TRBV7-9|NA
CASSVNREKLFF
TGTGCCAGCAGCGTTAACAGAGAAAAACTGTTTTTT
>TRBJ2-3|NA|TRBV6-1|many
CASSEGRWTDTQYF
TGTGCCAGCAGTGAAGGTAGATGGACAGATACGCAGTATTTT
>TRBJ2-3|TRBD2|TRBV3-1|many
CASSHTRASGGRADTQYF
TGTGCCAGCAGCCACACCCGGGCTAGCGGGGGGCGTGCAGATACGCAGTATTTT
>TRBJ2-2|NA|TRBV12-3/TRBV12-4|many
CASSWESGVMFF
TGTGCCAGCAGTTGGGAATCCGGGGTGATGTTTTTT
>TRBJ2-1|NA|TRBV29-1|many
CSVIGPDAYNEQFF
TGCAGCGTTATCGGTCCGGACGCCTACAATGAGCAGTTCTTC
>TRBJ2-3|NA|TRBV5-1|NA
CASSSLDGGADTQYF
TGCGCCAGCAGCTCGCTGGACGGCGGCGCGGATACGCAGTATTTT
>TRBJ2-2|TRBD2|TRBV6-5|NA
CASSYSLAGEYMTGELFF
TGTGCCAGCAGTTACTCACTAGCGGGAGAGTATATGACCGGGGAGCTGTTTTTT
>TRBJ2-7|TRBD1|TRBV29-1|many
CSVEVGQAHYEQYF
TGCAGCGTTGAAGTTGGACAGGCCCACTACGAGCAGTACTTC
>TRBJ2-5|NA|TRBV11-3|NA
CASSATLSNQETQYF
TGTGCCAGCAGCGCGACCTTATCCAACCAAGAGACCCAGTACTTC
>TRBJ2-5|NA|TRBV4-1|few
CASSQVDSASFGTQYF
TGCGCCAGCAGCCAAGTGGACAGCGCCAGTTTCGGGACCCAGTACTTC
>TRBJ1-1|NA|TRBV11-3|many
CASSLYLGNTEAFF
TGTGCCAGCAGCTTATATTTGGGAAACACTGAAGCTTTCTTT
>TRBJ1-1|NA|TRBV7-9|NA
CASSTPQGNTEAFF
TGTGCCAGCAGCACACCCCAGGGGAACACTGAAGCTTTCTTT
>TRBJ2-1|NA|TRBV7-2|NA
CASSPLRGSYNEQFF
TGTGCCAGCAGCCCGTTGCGTGGGTCGTACAATGAGCAGTTCTTC
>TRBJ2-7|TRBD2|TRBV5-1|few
CASSSHPSGRAYEQYF
TGCGCCAGCAGCTCTCACCCTAGCGGGAGGGCCTACGAGCAGTACTTC
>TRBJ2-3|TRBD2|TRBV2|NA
CASSEDYPTSGSTDTQYF
TGTGCCAGCAGTGAAGATTACCCGACTAGCGGCAGCACAGATACGCAGTATTTT
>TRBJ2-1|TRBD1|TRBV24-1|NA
CATSDLDRVGYNEQFF
TGTGCCACCAGTGATTTGGACAGGGTAGGGTACAATGAGCAGTTCTTC
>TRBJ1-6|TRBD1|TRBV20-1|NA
CSARQTGERYSPLHF
TGCAGTGCTAGACAAACAGGGGAGCGGTATTCACCCCTCCACTTT
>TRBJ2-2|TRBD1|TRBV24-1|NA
CATSPEGAEHTGELFF
TGTGCCACCAGTCCCGAGGGGGCTGAACACACCGGGGAGCTGTTTTTT
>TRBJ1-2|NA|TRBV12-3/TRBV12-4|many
CASSPVTGIRGYTF
TGTGCCAGCAGTCCGGTCACAGGGATACGTGGCTACACCTTC
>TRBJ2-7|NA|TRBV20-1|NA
CSASRQSSYEQYF
TGCAGTGCTAGTAGGCAAAGCTCCTACGAGCAGTACTTC
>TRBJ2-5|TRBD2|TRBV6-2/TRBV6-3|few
CASSQPSGGPETQYF
TGTGCCAGCAGCCAGCCTAGCGGGGGGCCAGAGACCCAGTACTTC
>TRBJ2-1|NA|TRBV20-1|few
CSAEPTQVSYNEQFF
TGCAGTGCTGAGCCAACCCAGGTCTCCTACAATGAGCAGTTCTTC
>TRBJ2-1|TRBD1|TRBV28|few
CASTLDRGNEQFF
TGTGCCAGCACCCTGGACAGGGGGAATGAGCAGTTCTTC
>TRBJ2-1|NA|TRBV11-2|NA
CASSPGGGLYNEQFF
TGTGCCAGCAGTCCGGGGGGCGGTCTCTACAATGAGCAGTTCTTC
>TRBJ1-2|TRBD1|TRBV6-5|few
CASSYTTMTGEGGYTF
TGTGCCAGCAGTTACACGACTATGACAGGGGAGGGTGGCTACACCTTC
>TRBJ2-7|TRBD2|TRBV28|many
CASSNPRTSGRTYEQYF
TGTGCCAGCAGTAACCCTCGGACTAGCGGGAGAACCTACGAGCAGTACTTC
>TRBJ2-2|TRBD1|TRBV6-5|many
CASSYGTAPNTGELFF
TGTGCCAGCAGTTACGGGACAGCACCGAACACCGGGGAGCTGTTTTTT
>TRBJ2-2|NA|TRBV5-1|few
CASSLGGATPFANTGELFF
TGCGCCAGCAGCTTGGGGGGGGCTACCCCCTTCGCGAACACCGGGGAGCTGTTTTTT
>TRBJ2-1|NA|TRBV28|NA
CASSALTASTHNEQFF
TGTGCCAGCAGTGCACTGACAGCGTCCACCCACAATGAGCAGTTCTTC
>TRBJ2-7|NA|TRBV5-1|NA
CASSLSFREGAYEQYF
TGCGCCAGCAGCTTGTCCTTTCGAGAGGGGGCCTACGAGCAGTACTTC
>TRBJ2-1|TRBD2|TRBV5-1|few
CASSPPGGRGNNEQFF
TGCGCCAGCAGCCCCCCGGGGGGACGAGGTAACAATGAGCAGTTCTTC
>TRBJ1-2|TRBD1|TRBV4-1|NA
CASSQEEDRDYGYTF
TGCGCCAGCAGCCAAGAAGAGGACAGGGACTATGGCTACACCTTC
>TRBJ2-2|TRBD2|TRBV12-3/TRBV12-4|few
CASSARLATGELFF
TGTGCCAGCAGTGCCCGACTAGCGACCGGGGAGCTGTTTTTT
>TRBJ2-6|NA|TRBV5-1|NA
CASSLLVGELSGANVLTF
TGCGCCAGCAGCTTGTTAGTAGGCGAACTCTCTGGGGCCAACGTCCTGACTTTC
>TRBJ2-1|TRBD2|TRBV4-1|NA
CASSQALTSGPHNEQFF
TGCGCCAGCAGCCAAGCTTTGACTAGCGGCCCTCACAATGAGCAGTTCTTC
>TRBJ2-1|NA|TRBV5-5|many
CASSRRGDPAYNEQFF
TGTGCCAGCAGCCGCAGGGGAGACCCGGCTTACAATGAGCAGTTCTTC
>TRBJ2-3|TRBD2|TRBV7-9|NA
CASSLDGTTLGLDTQYF
TGTGCCAGCAGCTTAGATGGGACTACCCTGGGTTTAGATACGCAGTATTTT
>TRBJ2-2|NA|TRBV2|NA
CASSPVEGPNTGELFF
TGTGCCAGCAGTCCCGTAGAGGGCCCGAACACCGGGGAGCTGTTTTTT
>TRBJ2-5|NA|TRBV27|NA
CASSRPGSQETQYF
TGTGCCAGCAGTCGCCCAGGGTCTCAAGAGACCCAGTACTTC
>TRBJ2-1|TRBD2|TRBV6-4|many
CASSDSTSGSNEQFF
TGTGCCAGCAGTGACTCGACTAGCGGGAGCAATGAGCAGTTCTTC
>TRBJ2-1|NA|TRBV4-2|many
CASSPGTYYNEQFF
TGTGCCAGCAGCCCCGGGACATACTACAATGAGCAGTTCTTC
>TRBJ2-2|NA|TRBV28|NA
CATPGGPNTGELFF
TGTGCCACCCCGGGGGGCCCGAACACCGGGGAGCTGTTTTTT
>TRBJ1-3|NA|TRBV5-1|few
CASSLMVHREGNTIYF
TGCGCCAGCAGCTTGATGGTCCACCGAGAGGGTAACACCATATATTTT
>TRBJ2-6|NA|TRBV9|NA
CASSVEGTGANVLTF
TGTGCCAGCAGCGTAGAGGGTACCGGGGCCAACGTCCTGACTTTC
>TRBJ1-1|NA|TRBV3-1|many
CASSLGLWGQAFF
TGTGCCAGCAGCCTCGGGTTGTGGGGGCAGGCTTTCTTT